Following are 16 T cell receptor beta chains from one sample sequenced in a study of blood T cell repertoires in COVID-19. Sequenced by immunoSEQ multiplex PCR; TCRdb stores in-frame clones only, minus some. The sample shows about 150,000 clones, approximately 90% of them seen only once. The specimen was peripheral blood. Source of these receptors: a woman aged 60-75 years with active or convalescent COVID-19.

The chain links TRBV11-2 to TRBJ1-6; the match to TRBD1 covers 9 bases. J was trimmed by 7 bases and V by 2 bases; bases with no gene match: 3. Germline V gives CDR1 SGHAT, CDR2 FQNNGV. The CDR3 length is 15 residues. Written as DNA, the CDR3 is TGTGCCAGCAGCTTATGGACAGGGGAGAATTCACCCCTCCACTTT. Its translation: CASSLWTGENSPLHF. The complete variable domain, with remaining parts taken from reference TRBV11-2 and TRBJ1-6, reads EAGVAQSPRYKIIEKRQSVAFWCNPISGHATLYWYQQILGQGPKLLIQFQNNGVVDDSQLPKDRFSAERLKGVDSTLKIQPAKLEDSAVYLCASSLWTGENSPLHFGNGTRLTVT.

Here the CDR3 reads CASSVATVPGEAFF. CDR3 in DNA: TGTGCCAGCAGCGTGGCGACAGTTCCTGGTGAAGCTTTCTTT. The rearrangement links TRBV9 to TRBJ1-1; weak D call: TRBD1 (5 bases). CDR3 length equals 14 residues. Germline V gene data show CDR1 as SGDLS and CDR2 as YYNGEE. V was pared by 2 bases and J by 7 bases, with 15 bases between.

The CDR3 region is CASSGGQQAILSGELFF. CDR3 coding DNA: TGCGCCAGCAGCGGGGGACAGCAGGCGATACTCTCCGGGGAGCTGTTTTTT. The chain uses TRBV5-1 and TRBJ2-2; 7 bases agree with TRBD1. This CDR3 has 17 residues. Germline V gene sequence: CDR1 SGHRS, CDR2 YFSETQ. Germline trimming cut 4 bases from V and 6 bases from J; bases unmatched to any gene: 15.

J is TRBJ1-2 and V is TRBV19, with 8 bases matching TRBD1. J lost 7 bases, V lost 4 bases, and 11 bases had no gene match. CDR3 length equals 15 residues. The germline gives CDR1 LNHDA, CDR2 SQIVND (reference sequence). As DNA, the CDR3 is TGTGCCAGTAGTACCTCGGGACAGGTTCACGGTGGCTACACCTTC. This sequence encodes CASSTSGQVHGGYTF.

The chain employs TRBV29-1 and TRBJ1-2; possibly TRBD1 for D (5 bases). V lost 3 bases and J 2 bases, leaving 10 bases between the germline ends. In germline, CDR1 is SQVTM, CDR2 ANQGSEA. This CDR3 is built from 13 residues. The CDR3 here is CSVDPGANYGYTF. The CDR3 coding sequence is TGCAGCGTTGATCCTGGGGCCAACTATGGCTACACCTTC.

The V gene is TRBV9, the J gene TRBJ2-7; D gene unclear. The CDR3 has 13 residues. Germline values: CDR1 SGDLS, CDR2 YYNGEE. Trimming took 0 bases from V and 5 from J, leaving 9 bases between them. The CDR3 DNA reads TGTGCCAGCAGCGTAGGTTCGTCAGACGAGCAGTACTTC. Its translation is CASSVGSSDEQYF.

The chain joins TRBV5-1 to TRBJ1-6, with unresolved D. The V and J ends lost 0 bases and 5 bases respectively, with 12 bases between them. The germline V gene has CDR1 SGHRS and CDR2 YFSETQ. The CDR3 has 16 residues. The CDR3 is CASSLAGRVDNSPLHF. As DNA, the CDR3 is TGCGCCAGCAGCTTGGCTGGGAGGGTAGATAATTCACCCCTCCACTTT.

V and J are TRBV27 and TRBJ2-7; D call uncertain. Trimming removed 6 bases at V and 6 bases at J, with 15 bases between. Per germline, CDR1 MNHEY and CDR2 SMNVEV (reference sequence). The CDR3 length is 13 residues. The CDR3 here is CASSPTSAGEQYF. CDR3 coding DNA: TGTGCCAGCAGCCCAACAAGCGCCGGCGAGCAGTACTTC.

The genes are TRBV29-1 and TRBJ2-5, with 15 bases identical to TRBD2. Germline V gene lookup returns CDR1 SQVTM and CDR2 ANQGSEA. The trim removed 6 bases at V and 4 bases at J, leaving 6 bases unmatched. The CDR3 is 15 amino acids. The CDR3 sequence: CSVLWTSGGAETQYF. The CDR3 coding sequence is TGCAGCGTCCTGTGGACTAGCGGGGGGGCAGAGACCCAGTACTTC.

With regard to this clone: Other DNA variants within this sample encode the same CDR3. The chain joins TRBV19 to TRBJ1-2, with 7 bases identical to TRBD1. Per germline, CDR1 LNHDA and CDR2 SQIVND (reference sequence). The CDR3 runs to 12 residues. V dropped 8 bases and J dropped 3; count of bases not matched to a gene: 3. CDR3 DNA: TGTGCCAGTTCCCAGGGGGACTATGGCTACACCTTC. Translating gives CASSQGDYGYTF.

The chain couples TRBV30 to TRBJ1-2; 7 positions match TRBD1. The V segment lost 1 base and the J segment 6 bases; nucleotides outside the gene matches: 14. The CDR3 has 16 residues. Looked up from germline, CDR1 is GTSNPN and CDR2 is SVGIG (reference sequence). The DNA for the CDR3 is TGTGCCTGGAGTGAACCGGGACAGCGAATTCGGGATGGCTACACCTTC. It is translated as CAWSEPGQRIRDGYTF.

This chain uses TRBV6-5 with TRBJ2-5, with D possibly matching TRBD1 (6 bases). Trimming cost V 4 bases and J 2 bases, with 11 bases left between them. CDR1 and CDR2 from the germline V gene are MNHEY and SVGAGI. CDR3 length: 14 amino acids. CDR3 bases: TGTGCCAGCAGTTTGGACAGAATACAAGAGACCCAGTACTTC. Translated, it gives CASSLDRIQETQYF.

V gene TRBV19 combines with J gene TRBJ2-1, with a weak D call TRBD1 (6 bases). CDR1 LNHDA and CDR2 SQIVND come from the germline V gene (reference sequence). The CDR3 covers 13 residues. Trimming shortened V by 4 bases and J by 9 bases, and 13 bases separated the two germline ends. The chain's CDR3 is CASSTPGVSEQFF. The CDR3 DNA reads TGTGCCAGTAGTACCCCAGGGGTCTCTGAGCAGTTCTTC.

This rearrangement joins TRBV7-9 to TRBJ1-1; a possible D gene is TRBD1 (6 bases). Germline assignment: CDR1 SEHNR and CDR2 FQNEAQ (reference sequence). Trimming removed 4 bases at V and 1 base at J, with 13 bases between. The CDR3 consists of 15 residues. The CDR3 spells CASSSYRASNTEAFF. As DNA, the CDR3 is TGTGCCAGCAGCTCCTACAGGGCCTCGAACACTGAAGCTTTCTTT.

The J gene is TRBJ2-1, the V gene TRBV6-5; 9 bases fit TRBD2. With V trimmed by 0 bases and J by 15 bases, 12 bases remained unmatched. The CDR3 has 15 residues. The germline CDR1 and CDR2 sequences are MNHEY and SVGAGI. The CDR3, as DNA: TGTGCCAGCAGTTACTCTACCCCCCAGCGGGGGGCCACGTTCTTC. This codes for CASSYSTPQRGATFF.

The chain combines TRBV18 with TRBJ1-1; TRBD1 matches at 9 bases. The CDR3 has 14 amino acids. Unmatched junction bases numbered 2, after V lost 1 base and J lost 5 bases. In germline, CDR1 is KGHSH, CDR2 LQKENI. The CDR3 region has the DNA TGTGCCAGCTCACCACAGGACAGGGGAACTGAAGCTTTCTTT. This translates into CASSPQDRGTEAFF.